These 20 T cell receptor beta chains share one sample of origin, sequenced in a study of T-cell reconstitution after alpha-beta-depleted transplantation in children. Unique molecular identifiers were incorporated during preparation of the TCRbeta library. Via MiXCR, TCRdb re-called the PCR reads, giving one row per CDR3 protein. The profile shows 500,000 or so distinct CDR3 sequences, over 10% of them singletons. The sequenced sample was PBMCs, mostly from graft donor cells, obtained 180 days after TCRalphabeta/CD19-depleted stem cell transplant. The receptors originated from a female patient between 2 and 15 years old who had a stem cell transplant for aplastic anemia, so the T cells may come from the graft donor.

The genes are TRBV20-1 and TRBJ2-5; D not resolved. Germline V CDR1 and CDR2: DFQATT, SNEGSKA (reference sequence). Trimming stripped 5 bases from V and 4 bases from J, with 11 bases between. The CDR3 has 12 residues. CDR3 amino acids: CSAPQTAETQYF. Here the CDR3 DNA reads TGCAGTGCTCCCCAGACGGCAGAGACCCAGTACTTC.

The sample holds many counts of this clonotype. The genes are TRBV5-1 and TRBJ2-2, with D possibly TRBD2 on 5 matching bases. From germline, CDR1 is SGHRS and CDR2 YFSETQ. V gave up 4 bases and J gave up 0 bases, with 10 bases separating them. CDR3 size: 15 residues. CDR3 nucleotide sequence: TGCGCCAGCAGCATCCGGGATTCGAACACCGGGGAGCTGTTTTTT. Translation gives CASSIRDSNTGELFF.

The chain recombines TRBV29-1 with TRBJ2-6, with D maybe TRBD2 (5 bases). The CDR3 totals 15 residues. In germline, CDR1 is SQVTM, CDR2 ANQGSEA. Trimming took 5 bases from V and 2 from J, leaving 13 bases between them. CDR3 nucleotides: TGCAGCGTTCAGAGGGAGTCTGCTGGGGCCAACGTCCTGACTTTC. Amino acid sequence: CSVQRESAGANVLTF.

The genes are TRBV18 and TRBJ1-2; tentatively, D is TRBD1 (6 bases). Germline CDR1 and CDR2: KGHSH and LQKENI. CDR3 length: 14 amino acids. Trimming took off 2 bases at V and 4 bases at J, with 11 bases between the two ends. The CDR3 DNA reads TGTGCCAGCTCACCAACAACAGGGCTCTATGGCTACACCTTC. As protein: CASSPTTGLYGYTF.

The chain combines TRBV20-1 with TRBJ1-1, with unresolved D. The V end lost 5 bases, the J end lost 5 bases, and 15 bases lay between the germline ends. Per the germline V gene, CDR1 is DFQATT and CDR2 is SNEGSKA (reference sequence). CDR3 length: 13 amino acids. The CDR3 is CSAGASVRTEAFF. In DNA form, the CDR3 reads TGCAGTGCTGGCGCCTCAGTACGGACTGAAGCTTTCTTT.

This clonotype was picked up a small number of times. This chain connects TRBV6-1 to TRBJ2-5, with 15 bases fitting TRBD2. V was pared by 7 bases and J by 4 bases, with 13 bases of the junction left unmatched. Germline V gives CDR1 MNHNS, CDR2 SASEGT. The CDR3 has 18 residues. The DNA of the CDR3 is TGTGCCAGCACCTCCGAGCTACCGGGACTAGCGGGAGGAGAGACCCAGTACTTC. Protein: CASTSELPGLAGGETQYF.

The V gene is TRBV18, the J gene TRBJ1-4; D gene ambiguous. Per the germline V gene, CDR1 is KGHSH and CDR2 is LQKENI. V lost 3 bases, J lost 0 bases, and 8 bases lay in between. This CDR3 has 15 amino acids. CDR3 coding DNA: TGTGCCAGCTCACCCTGGGATGCAACTAATGAAAAACTGTTTTTT. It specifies CASSPWDATNEKLFF. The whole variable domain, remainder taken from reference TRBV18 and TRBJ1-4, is NAGVMQNPRHLVRRRGQEARLRCSPMKGHSHVYWYRQLPEEGLKFMVYLQKENIIDESGMPKERFSAEFPKEGPSILRIQQVVRGDSAAYFCASSPWDATNEKLFFGSGTQLSVL.

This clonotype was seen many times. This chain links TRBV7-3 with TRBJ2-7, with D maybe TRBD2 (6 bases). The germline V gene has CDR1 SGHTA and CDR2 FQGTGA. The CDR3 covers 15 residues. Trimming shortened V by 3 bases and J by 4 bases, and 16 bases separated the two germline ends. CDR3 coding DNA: TGTGCCAGCAGCTTGCGAGGCGGGAAGGAATACGAGCAGTACTTC. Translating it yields CASSLRGGKEYEQYF.

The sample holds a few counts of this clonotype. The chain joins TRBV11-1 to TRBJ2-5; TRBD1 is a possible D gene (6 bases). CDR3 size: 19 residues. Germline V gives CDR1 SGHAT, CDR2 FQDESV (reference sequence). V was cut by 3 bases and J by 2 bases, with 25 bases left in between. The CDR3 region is CASSFAGTLPELVQETQYF. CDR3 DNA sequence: TGTGCCAGCAGCTTCGCCGGGACACTCCCCGAACTGGTGCAAGAGACCCAGTACTTC.

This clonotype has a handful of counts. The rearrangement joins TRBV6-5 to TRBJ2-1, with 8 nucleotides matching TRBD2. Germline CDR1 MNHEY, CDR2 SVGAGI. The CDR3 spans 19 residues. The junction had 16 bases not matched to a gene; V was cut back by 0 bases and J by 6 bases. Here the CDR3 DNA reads TGTGCCAGCAGTTACTCGTTAACGACCGGGACTAGGACAGTCAATGAGCAGTTCTTC. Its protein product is CASSYSLTTGTRTVNEQFF.

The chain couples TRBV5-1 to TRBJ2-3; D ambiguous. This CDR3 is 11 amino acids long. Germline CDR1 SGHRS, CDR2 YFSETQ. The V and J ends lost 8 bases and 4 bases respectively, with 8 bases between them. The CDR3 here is CASLQADTQYF. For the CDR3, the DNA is TGCGCCAGTCTCCAGGCAGATACGCAGTATTTT.

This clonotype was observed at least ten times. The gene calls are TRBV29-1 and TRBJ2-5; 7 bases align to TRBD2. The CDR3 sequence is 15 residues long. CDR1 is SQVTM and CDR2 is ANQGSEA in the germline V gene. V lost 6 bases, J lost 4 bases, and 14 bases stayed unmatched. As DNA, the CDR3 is TGCAGCGTCTCGCCCCCGGGGGGAGCAGGAGAGACCCAGTACTTC. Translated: CSVSPPGGAGETQYF. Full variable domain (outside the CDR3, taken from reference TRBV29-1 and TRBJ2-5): SAVISQKPSRDICQRGTSLTIQCQVDSQVTMMFWYRQQPGQSLTLIATANQGSEATYESGFVIDKFPISRPNLTFSTLTVSNMSPEDSSIYLCSVSPPGGAGETQYFGPGTRLLVL.

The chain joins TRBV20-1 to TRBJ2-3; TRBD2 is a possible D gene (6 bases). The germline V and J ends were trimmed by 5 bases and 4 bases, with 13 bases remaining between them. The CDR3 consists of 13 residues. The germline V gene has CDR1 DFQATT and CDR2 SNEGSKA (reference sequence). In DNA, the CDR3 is TGCAGTGCTCCCCGGGGCGGGGCAGATACGCAGTATTTT. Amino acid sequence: CSAPRGGADTQYF.

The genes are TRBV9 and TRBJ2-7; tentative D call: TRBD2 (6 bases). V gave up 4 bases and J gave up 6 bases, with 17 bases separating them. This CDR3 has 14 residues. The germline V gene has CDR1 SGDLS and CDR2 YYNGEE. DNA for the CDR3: TGTGCCAGCAGCCCCAACAGCGGGCGCACCGAGCAGTACTTC. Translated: CASSPNSGRTEQYF.

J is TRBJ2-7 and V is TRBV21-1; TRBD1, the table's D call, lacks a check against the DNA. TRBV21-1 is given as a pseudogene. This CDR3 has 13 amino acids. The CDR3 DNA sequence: TGTGCCAGAGACAGGGGGCAAGGGGGGGAGCAGTACGTC. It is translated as CARDRGQGGEQYV.

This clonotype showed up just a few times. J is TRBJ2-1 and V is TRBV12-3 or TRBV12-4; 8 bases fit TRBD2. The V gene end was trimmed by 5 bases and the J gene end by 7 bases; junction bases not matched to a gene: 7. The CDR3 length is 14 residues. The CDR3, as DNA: TGTGCCAGCAGTACTCCGGGACTAGTGAATGAGCAGTTCTTC. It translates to CASSTPGLVNEQFF.

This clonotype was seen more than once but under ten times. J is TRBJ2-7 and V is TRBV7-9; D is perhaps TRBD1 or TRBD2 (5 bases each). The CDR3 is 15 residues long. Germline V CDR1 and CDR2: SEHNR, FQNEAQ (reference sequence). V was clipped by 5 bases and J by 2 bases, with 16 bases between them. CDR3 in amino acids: CASSTSTGRTYEQYV. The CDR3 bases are TGTGCCAGCAGCACATCCACGGGACGCACCTACGAGCAGTACGTC.

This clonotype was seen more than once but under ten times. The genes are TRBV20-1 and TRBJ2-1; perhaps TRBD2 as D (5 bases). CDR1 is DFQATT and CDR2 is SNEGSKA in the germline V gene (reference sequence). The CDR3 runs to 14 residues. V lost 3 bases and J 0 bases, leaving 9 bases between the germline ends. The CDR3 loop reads CSASHRDSYNEQFF. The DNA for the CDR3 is TGCAGTGCTAGTCACCGGGACTCCTACAATGAGCAGTTCTTC.

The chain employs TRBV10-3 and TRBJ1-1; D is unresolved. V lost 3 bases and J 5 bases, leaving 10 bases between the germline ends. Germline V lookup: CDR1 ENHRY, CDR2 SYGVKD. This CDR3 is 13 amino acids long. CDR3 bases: TGTGCCATCAGTGATGGCAGCAGGACTGAAGCTTTCTTT. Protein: CAISDGSRTEAFF.

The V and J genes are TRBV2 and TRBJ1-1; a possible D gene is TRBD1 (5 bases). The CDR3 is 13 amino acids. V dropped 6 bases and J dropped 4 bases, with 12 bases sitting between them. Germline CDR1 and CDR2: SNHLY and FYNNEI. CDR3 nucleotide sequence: TGTGCCAGCAGGGGACCCCCCGGCACTGAAGCTTTCTTT. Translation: CASRGPPGTEAFF.